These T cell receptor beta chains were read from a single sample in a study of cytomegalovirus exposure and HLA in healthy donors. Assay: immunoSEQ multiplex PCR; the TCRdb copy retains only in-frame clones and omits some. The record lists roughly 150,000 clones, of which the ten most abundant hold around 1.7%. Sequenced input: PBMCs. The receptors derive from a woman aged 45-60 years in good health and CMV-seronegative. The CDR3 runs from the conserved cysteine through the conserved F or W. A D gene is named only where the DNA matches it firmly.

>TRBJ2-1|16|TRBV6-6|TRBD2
CASRRLAGAPENEQFF
TGTGCCAGCAGACGACTAGCGGGGGCCCCCGAGAATGAGCAGTTCTTC
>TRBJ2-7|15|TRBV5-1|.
CASSSFGQGPYEQYF
TGCGCCAGCAGCTCCTTTGGGCAGGGTCCTTACGAGCAGTACTTC
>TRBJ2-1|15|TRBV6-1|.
CASSSLSGPYNEQFF
TGTGCCAGCAGTTCGCTAAGCGGTCCTTACAATGAGCAGTTCTTC
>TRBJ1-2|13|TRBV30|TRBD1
CAWSQGAVYGYTF
TGTGCCTGGAGCCAGGGGGCGGTCTATGGCTACACCTTC
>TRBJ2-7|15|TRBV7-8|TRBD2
CASSSFLAGVGEQYF
TGTGCCAGCAGCTCCTTTCTAGCGGGAGTCGGCGAGCAGTACTTC
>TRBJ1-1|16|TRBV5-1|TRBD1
CASSNAPGQSNTEAFF
TGCGCCAGCAGCAACGCTCCGGGACAGTCGAACACTGAAGCTTTCTTT
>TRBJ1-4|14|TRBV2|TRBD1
CASREGARREKLFF
TGTGCCAGCAGGGAGGGGGCTCGACGGGAAAAACTGTTTTTT
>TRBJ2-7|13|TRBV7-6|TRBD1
CASSRDRESEQYF
TGTGCCAGCAGCCGCGACAGGGAATCCGAGCAGTACTTC
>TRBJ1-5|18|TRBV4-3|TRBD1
CASSPSRQGANGNQPQHF
TGCGCCAGCAGCCCCTCAAGACAGGGGGCTAACGGCAATCAGCCCCAGCATTTT
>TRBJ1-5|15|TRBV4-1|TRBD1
CASSLMGQLNQPQHF
TGCGCCAGCAGCTTAATGGGACAGCTCAATCAGCCCCAGCATTTT
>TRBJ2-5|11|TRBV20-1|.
CSAELRETQYF
TGCAGTGCGGAGTTAAGAGAGACCCAGTACTTC
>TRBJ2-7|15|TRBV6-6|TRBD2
CASSSGLAGSYEQYF
TGTGCCAGCAGTTCGGGACTAGCGGGCTCCTACGAGCAGTACTTC
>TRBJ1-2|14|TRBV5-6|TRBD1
CASSRQGAGYGYTF
TGTGCCAGCAGCCGACAGGGGGCGGGCTATGGCTACACCTTC
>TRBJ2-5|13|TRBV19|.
CATLAKAGETQYF
TGTGCCACCCTGGCTAAGGCCGGGGAGACCCAGTACTTC
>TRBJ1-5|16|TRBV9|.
CASSAGGVLSNQPQHF
TGTGCCAGCAGCGCCGGCGGGGTTCTTAGCAATCAGCCCCAGCATTTT
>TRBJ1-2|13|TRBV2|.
CASRATGWDGYTF
TGTGCCAGCAGGGCGACAGGTTGGGATGGCTACACCTTC
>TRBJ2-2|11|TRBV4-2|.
CASTRTGELFF
TGTGCCAGCACCAGGACCGGGGAGCTGTTTTTT
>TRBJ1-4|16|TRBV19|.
CASSPLGRPTNEKLFF
TGTGCCAGTAGCCCCCTGGGGAGACCAACTAATGAAAAACTGTTTTTT
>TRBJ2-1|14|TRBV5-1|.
CASSLGQGGDEQFF
TGCGCCAGCAGCTTGGGCCAGGGCGGGGATGAGCAGTTCTTC
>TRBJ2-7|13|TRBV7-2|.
CASSLARGYEQYF
TGTGCCAGCAGCTTGGCCAGGGGCTACGAGCAGTACTTC
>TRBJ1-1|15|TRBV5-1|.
CASSLGASMNTEAFF
TGCGCCAGCAGCTTGGGGGCTTCCATGAACACTGAAGCTTTCTTT
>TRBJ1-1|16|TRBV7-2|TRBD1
CASSLGTGAMNTEAFF
TGTGCCAGCAGCTTAGGGACAGGAGCTATGAACACTGAAGCTTTCTTT
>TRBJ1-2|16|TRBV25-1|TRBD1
CASSPRGQGANYGYTF
TGTGCCAGCAGTCCCCGCGGACAGGGAGCTAACTATGGCTACACCTTC
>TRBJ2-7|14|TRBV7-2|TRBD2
CASSFSSGAYEQYF
TGTGCCAGCAGCTTCTCTAGCGGGGCCTACGAGCAGTACTTC
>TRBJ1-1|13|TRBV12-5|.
CASALKSNTEAFF
TGTGCTAGTGCTCTAAAGAGTAACACTGAAGCTTTCTTT
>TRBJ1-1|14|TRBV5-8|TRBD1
CASSWGQLNTEAFF
TGTGCCAGCAGCTGGGGACAGTTGAACACTGAAGCTTTCTTT
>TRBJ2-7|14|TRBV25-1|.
CASSDDRTSYEQYF
TGTGCCAGCAGTGACGACAGGACCTCCTACGAGCAGTACTTC
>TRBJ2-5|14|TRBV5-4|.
CALRASGTIGTQYF
TGTGCCTTACGGGCGAGCGGGACAATCGGGACCCAGTACTTC
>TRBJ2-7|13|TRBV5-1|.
CASSLEIRFEQYF
TGCGCCAGCAGCTTGGAGATCAGGTTCGAGCAGTACTTC
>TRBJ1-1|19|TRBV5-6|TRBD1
CASSLSGQGLISGNFEAFF
TGTGCCAGCAGCTTGTCCGGACAGGGGTTGATCAGCGGTAACTTTGAAGCTTTCTTT
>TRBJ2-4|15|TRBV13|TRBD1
CASSFRGQVENIQYF
TGTGCCAGCAGCTTTAGGGGACAGGTCGAAAACATTCAGTACTTC